This T cell receptor (beta chain) was sequenced in a study of blood T cell repertoires in COVID-19. The overall study: The origin of the acute and convalescent COVID-19 samples was the United States, Italy and Spain.

The CDR3 totals 16 residues. V was clipped by 5 bases and J by 10 bases; unmatched bases: 16. CDR1 is MDHEN, CDR2 SYDVKM, per germline. TCRdb's table, derived via immunoSEQ multiplex PCR, lists solely in-frame clones and lacks some. The sample comprises hundreds of thousands of clones, around nine tenths of which are singletons, and under 8.5% rests with the top ten. Material for sequencing was peripheral blood. This sequence was found in a woman aged 50 to 60 with COVID-19, enrolled during active disease. V and J are TRBV28 and TRBJ2-3; 9 bases align to TRBD1. Here the CDR3 DNA reads TGTGCCAGCAGTGCCAAGGGACAGGGCGGGCCGGGTGCGCAGTATTTT. Translating it yields CASSAKGQGGPGAQYF.